This TCR beta chain was sequenced in a study of cytomegalovirus exposure and HLA in healthy donors. On the study more broadly: According to later analysis, the same platform produced the 110 or so validation and over 600 first-cohort repertoires.

The data were produced by immunoSEQ multiplex PCR, yet TCRdb's version contains in-frame clones alone and is incomplete. The data contain 100,000 to 150,000 clones, 95% to 96% of them singletons. Findings and caveats of the study: Associated with cytomegalovirus, according to the listing, were around 160 TCR beta chains. In vitro checks showed that three CMV-associated chains really do target CMV antigens. First-cohort TCR clusters were later found to tend to co-occur in the roughly 120 validation repertoires.

This clone was recorded only once. Antigen: not known. The CDR3 is 19 amino acids. The germline gives CDR1 SGHTA, CDR2 FQGNSA. Trimming cost V 7 bases and J 2 bases; bases outside gene matches: 16. The TCR was taken from a man aged 18 to 30 in good health and CMV-seronegative. The sample taken for sequencing was PBMCs. J is TRBJ2-3 and V is TRBV7-2, with 12 bases fitting TRBD2. This chain's CDR3 is CASIQIFTGTSGFTDTQYF. The CDR3 bases are TGTGCCAGCATCCAAATCTTCACCGGGACTAGCGGGTTCACAGATACGCAGTATTTT.